The rows below give T cell receptor beta chains drawn from one sample of a study of identical twins. Each CDR3 protein gets one entry after TCRdb re-called the 5' RACE reads with MiXCR. Altogether 450,000 to 650,000 distinct CDR3 sequences are present, around 15% being singletons, with the ten largest covering 0.35% to 0.45%. The data were also submitted as part of a second study, on yellow fever vaccine responses in identical twins.

Sequencing input: CD4+ T cells sorted from blood. These receptor sequences come from a woman aged 18-30 years in good health. CDR3s include the opening cysteine and the closing phenylalanine or tryptophan.

j_gene,v_gene,CDR3aa
TRBJ2-1,TRBV27,CASSFSSGSGEQFF
TRBJ2-7,TRBV11-2,CASSLQTSGISYEQYF
TRBJ2-3,TRBV5-1,CASGKRESSDTQYF
TRBJ1-2,TRBV12-3/TRBV12-4,CASRPTGLYGYTF
TRBJ2-7,TRBV15,CATSRASGSTYEQYF
TRBJ2-5,TRBV21-1,CASSYEGTPSGRARETQYF
TRBJ2-1,TRBV5-1,CASSAGTSGGGTFEQFF
TRBJ2-1,TRBV5-1,CASSFDSRGNEQFF
TRBJ1-4,TRBV2,CASSEERGHELFF
TRBJ2-1,TRBV10-3,CAISVLGNEQFF
TRBJ2-3,TRBV28,CASSPQRRRGVTDTQYF
TRBJ2-1,TRBV9,CASSVTSTSGFYNEQFF
TRBJ2-1,TRBV7-2,CASSLGGTSQTQQFF
TRBJ2-3,TRBV10-1,CASSDGRGGGTDTQYF
TRBJ2-2,TRBV29-1,CSVGGEDTGELFF
TRBJ2-7,TRBV2,CASSDSLGLAAPSYEQYF
TRBJ2-2,TRBV29-1,CSVRWRIDTGELFF
TRBJ1-5,TRBV2,CASSVSMGPQHF
TRBJ2-7,TRBV7-9,CASSLAAGPYYEQYF
TRBJ2-6,TRBV12-3/TRBV12-4,CASSFRGPGANVLTF
TRBJ1-5,TRBV12-3/TRBV12-4,CASRTRGVEQHF
TRBJ2-2,TRBV12-3/TRBV12-4,CASSPQGTNTGELFF
TRBJ2-1,TRBV19,CASSMRTSGGNEQFF
TRBJ1-1,TRBV6-1,CASSRRDRLNTEAFF
TRBJ2-1,TRBV12-3/TRBV12-4,CASVTLGEQFF
TRBJ2-2,TRBV15,CATSRAYWAGDTGELFF
TRBJ2-5,TRBV9,CASSERWNQETQYF
TRBJ1-1,TRBV20-1,CSARNPGQVSMNTEAFF
TRBJ2-1,TRBV5-1,CASSWGAGGPYNEQFF
TRBJ2-1,TRBV15,CATSLTLAGNEQFF
TRBJ2-6,TRBV20-1,CSAPTQEGANVLTF
TRBJ2-1,TRBV12-3/TRBV12-4,CASSPRQGLNNEQFF
TRBJ1-1,TRBV12-3/TRBV12-4,CASRPIPNTEAFF
TRBJ2-3,TRBV28,CASSLGGSGTDTQYF
TRBJ1-2,TRBV3-1,CASSQGGSGSYGYTF
TRBJ2-1,TRBV5-1,CASSFLDPNNEQFF
TRBJ2-5,TRBV4-1,CASSQIGVGAAETQYF
TRBJ2-1,TRBV2,CASNGAGGPGQQFF
TRBJ2-3,TRBV20-1,CSAPRRLLTDTQYF
TRBJ1-1,TRBV18,CASSLKGQGGTEAFF
TRBJ1-4,TRBV12-3/TRBV12-4,CASSLVREKLFF
TRBJ2-5,TRBV4-1,CASSQSSGPLRVTQYF
TRBJ2-2,TRBV20-1,CSARDRTTNTGELFF
TRBJ1-2,TRBV3-1,CASSPGPTSTGYGYTF
TRBJ2-7,TRBV7-9,CASSSRGGSYALEQYF